This T cell receptor beta chain was identified in a study of response to subunit inactivated influenza vaccine (dated 2018 in TCRdb). For the wider study: To follow how T cells responded to a trivalent subunit inactivated influenza vaccine, the researchers relied on deep quantitative profiling of the T cell receptor repertoire.

Receptor libraries were prepared by RT-PCR. TCRdb records Illumina HiSeq 2500 as the sequencer. TCRdb cleaned the public reads at Q25 with fastp, built clones with MiXCR and kept in-frame beta chains. One record per CDR3 amino acid sequence lists the most common genes and DNA. The sample yields about 300,000 distinct CDR3 sequences; roughly 22% were counted once. The leading ten clones occupy under 13% of the sample. V is clipped by 6 bases and J by 4 bases, and the sequence between their germline boundaries is 10 bases long. As encoded in the germline V gene (reference sequence), CDR1 is MNHEY while CDR2 is SMNVEV. The CDR3 numbers 13 residues from cysteine through phenylalanine. Of all the DNA, just the CDR3 is kept, 39 bases in frame from base 1. General conclusions and limits of the study: The authors proposed that each seasonal influenza vaccination may bring in only a limited number of new T cells.

This clonotype was observed many times. Its antigen is unknown. No base-level quality is on record; no much larger clone is a single base apart. The rearranged segments are TRBV27 and TRBJ1-5; no D gene call is confident. The origin of this receptor is a man between 45 and 75 years old who received an inactivated influenza vaccine. Donor details come from another sample of the same person, matched by shared clones. The sequences come from PBMCs from blood, collected approximately 20 months after vaccination. The DNA sequence follows: TGTGCCAGCAGCCTCACAAGGAATCAGCCCCAGCATTTT. This translates into CASSLTRNQPQHF.